This TCR beta chain comes out of a study of CD8 T cells in ankylosing spondylitis (dated by TCRdb to about 2017). Regarding the research as a whole: To find TCR variants linked to disease, the study profiled T cell receptor beta repertoires in ankylosing spondylitis patients and healthy donors. The whole study cohort included 85 to 120 healthy donors and around 24 ankylosing spondylitis patients. Peripheral blood was sampled, and synovial fluid was also collected from ankylosing spondylitis patients.

Broader findings and caveats from the paper: Some motif variants had previously been reported in the synovial fluid and blood of reactive arthritis patients, which suggests shared mechanisms of disease initiation. A CD8+ phenotype was shown by the disease-linked clones, which were found at relatively low frequencies in peripheral blood. The disease-linked clones were reported to be significantly enriched in matched synovial fluid samples from ankylosing spondylitis patients. A TCR beta motif of several highly homologous amino acid variants appeared characteristic of blood from ankylosing spondylitis patients.

As for this clonotype: Its antigen target is currently unknown. It has no much larger one-base neighbor in the sample; base qualities were not kept.

For sequencing, an Illumina HiSeq 2500 was employed. Quantitative 5'-RACE with molecular barcodes was used to prepare TCR beta libraries. Under the source paper's analysis protocol: Disease-linked TCR variants were identified with a new computational method built on a probabilistic model of VDJ rearrangement. TCRdb reworked the public reads: Q25 trimming with fastp, MiXCR clone assembly, productive beta chains retained. Every distinct CDR3 protein forms one entry, paired with its most common genes and DNA. The V and J calls shown here were made by TCRdb, not taken from the authors' results. The sample data list 400,000 to 450,000 distinct CDR3 sequences, and roughly 17% of these were observed just once. The ten biggest clones cover approximately 1% of the sample. The sequenced material came from blood, either unsorted or a sorted T cell fraction (not recorded which). This sequence originates from a male donor with ankylosing spondylitis.

The encoded CDR3 is CASSQGDRTTEAFF. The DNA sequence is TGTGCCAGCAGCCAAGGGGACAGGACCACTGAAGCTTTCTTT. This receptor chain uses TRBV3-1 and TRBJ1-1, with 8 bases aligning to TRBD1. There are 14 amino acids in the CDR3, from cysteine to phenylalanine inclusive. The kept DNA is CDR3 alone, 42 bases in frame from the first base. Clipping removes 1 base from V and 4 bases from J, with 2 as the unmatched junction base count. Reading the germline V gene (reference sequence) gives CDR1 LGHDT and CDR2 YNNKEL.